This T cell receptor beta chain was documented in a study of cytomegalovirus exposure and HLA in healthy donors. Sequencing used immunoSEQ multiplex PCR; TCRdb keeps in-frame clones, though not all of them. Of some 150,000 clones listed, approximately 90% are singletons. The CDR3 length is 16 residues. Losses at the gene ends were 2 bases for V and 11 bases for J; bases not matched to a gene: 18. Germline CDR1 is SQVTM and CDR2 is ANQGSEA. Broader study findings: Around 160 TCR beta chains were listed as cytomegalovirus-associated. CMV antigen specificity of a few CMV-associated chains was confirmed in vitro.

A single count supports this clone. Its target is unknown. Input material: PBMCs. The receptor was derived from a man aged 18-30 years in good health and CMV-seropositive. The rearrangement uses TRBV29-1 and TRBJ1-1; 9 positions agree with TRBD1. Here the CDR3 reads CSVEPGQGHRPSRAFF. CDR3 sequence (DNA): TGCAGCGTTGAACCGGGACAGGGACACCGACCCTCACGGGCTTTCTTT. Full variable domain (outside the CDR3, taken from reference TRBV29-1 and TRBJ1-1): SAVISQKPSRDICQRGTSLTIQCQVDSQVTMMFWYRQQPGQSLTLIATANQGSEATYESGFVIDKFPISRPNLTFSTLTVSNMSPEDSSIYLCSVEPGQGHRPSRAFFGQGTRLTVV.